A selection of T cell receptor beta chains follows, all from one sample in a study of memory CD4+ T cells and cytomegalovirus serostatus. The method was immunoSEQ multiplex PCR; TCRdb's version includes in-frame clones alone and lacks a portion of them. The sample includes some 52,000 clones, roughly 78% seen only once; the top ten take under 0.9%. Sequencing was carried out using memory CD4+ T cells from blood. Receptors were obtained from an adult in good health and CMV-seronegative. CDR3s include the opening cysteine and the closing phenylalanine or tryptophan. The D gene is left open where the match is weak. Clone sizes are given selectively: once, few, many, or a class where the clone is expanded.

j_call d_call clone_size v_call cdr3_nt cdr3_aa
TRBJ1-2 NA NA TRBV27 TGTGCCAGCAGTCCGCGAGAGAACTATGGCTACACCTTC CASSPRENYGYTF
TRBJ2-5 NA NA TRBV6-1 TGTGCCAGCACCATAATACGGGGCACCCAGTACTTC CASTIIRGTQYF
TRBJ1-3 TRBD1 NA TRBV28 TGTGCCAGCAGCCCTACGGGGACAGGGGAAAACACCATATATTTT CASSPTGTGENTIYF
TRBJ1-5 NA NA TRBV7-9 TGTGCCAGCAGCTTCAAAGACGGCAATCAGCCCCAGCATTTT CASSFKDGNQPQHF
TRBJ1-1 NA NA TRBV15 TGTGCCACCAGCAGAGATCCGTGGGACACTGAAGCTTTCTTT CATSRDPWDTEAFF
TRBJ1-1 NA NA TRBV18 TGTGCCAGCTCTCCCGGCTCCCGTGTCTTGAACACTGAAGCTTTCTTT CASSPGSRVLNTEAFF
TRBJ1-2 NA few TRBV11-2 TGTGCCAGCAGCCATATGGGGGCTTGGGATGGCTACACCTTC CASSHMGAWDGYTF
TRBJ1-1 NA NA TRBV29-1 TGCAGCGTTGTTGCGGGGGCGCAACGGGAAGCTTTCTTT CSVVAGAQREAFF
TRBJ1-4 NA few TRBV30 TGTGCCTGGAAGATGGACGAAAAACTGTTTTTT CAWKMDEKLFF
TRBJ1-1 NA NA TRBV29-1 TGCAGCGTCGGGCGGGATTACACTGAAGCTTTCTTT CSVGRDYTEAFF
TRBJ1-1 TRBD1 medium-sized TRBV19 TGTGCCAGTAGTCAGGGGGCTTACACTGAAGCTTTCTTT CASSQGAYTEAFF
TRBJ1-2 NA NA TRBV14 TGTGCCAGCAGCCAAGATCGAGCAGGGCGCTATGGCTACACCTTC CASSQDRAGRYGYTF
TRBJ1-2 NA NA TRBV19 TGTGCCAGTAGTTTAGGGACGGAAGTTTTAATTAACTATGGCTACACCTTC CASSLGTEVLINYGYTF
TRBJ2-5 TRBD2 NA TRBV7-9 TGTGCCAGCAGCTTAGGGGCTAGCGGGCGTTCGACCCAGTACTTC CASSLGASGRSTQYF
TRBJ1-2 NA NA TRBV2 TGTGCCAGCAGCGCGTGGTCGGGTGCTAACTATGGCTACACCTTC CASSAWSGANYGYTF
TRBJ2-1 NA NA TRBV4-3 TGCGCCAGCAGCCAAGAAATGTACCTTCAACTGTTCTTC CASSQEMYLQLFF